This entry describes one T cell receptor beta chain. This sample is drawn from a study of shared clonotypes between healthy human individuals. On the study more broadly: Sampling drew on donors who were a couple of women and a few men aged 18 to 49.

Each cell subset's genomic DNA was divided evenly among several immunoSEQ plates. The assay was immunoSEQ multiplex PCR, and TCRdb's table has in-frame clones only and misses some. The top ten clones hold more than 10% of a sample with some 500,000 clones, roughly three quarters of them seen once. Losses at the gene ends were 2 bases for V and 1 base for J; bases not matched to a gene: 5. The CDR3 totals 16 residues. Germline assignment: CDR1 SGHRS and CDR2 YFSETQ. Sequenced input: PBMCs. The V and J genes are TRBV5-1 and TRBJ2-2, with TRBD2 matching over 7 bases. The TCR originated in a woman in her thirties or forties in good health. Some clones in this sample may be carry-over from other donors' samples. The CDR3 is CASSFDPSGNTGELFF. The CDR3, as DNA: TGCGCCAGCAGCTTTGACCCTAGCGGGAACACCGGGGAGCTGTTTTTT.